The 21 T cell receptor beta chains in this list originate from one sample, sequenced in a study of blood T cells in healthy people across ages. The second PCR ran about 6 to 12 cycles with a sample-barcoded 5' primer and J-beta primers. TCRdb reprocessed the 5' RACE reads via MiXCR and lists one record per CDR3 protein. The sample has approximately 940,000 distinct CDR3 sequences; 40% to 60% are singletons. The sample taken for sequencing was blood. These receptors came from a young man in good health.

CDR3 bases: TGTGCCAGCAGCCCAAGTAGCGGGGGGGCGTCTAGCCCACCTCCTAGCACAGATACGCAGTATTTT. Translating it yields CASSPSSGGASSPPPSTDTQYF. The gene calls are TRBV11-2 and TRBJ2-3; 11 bases align to TRBD2. After removal of 5 bases from V and 0 bases from J, the junction contained 22 bases not matched to a gene. Germline V CDR1 and CDR2: SGHAT, FQNNGV. The CDR3 spans 22 residues. Full variable domain (missing parts from reference TRBV11-2 and TRBJ2-3): EAGVAQSPRYKIIEKRQSVAFWCNPISGHATLYWYQQILGQGPKLLIQFQNNGVVDDSQLPKDRFSAERLKGVDSTLKIQPAKLEDSAVYLCASSPSSGGASSPPPSTDTQYFGPGTRLTVL.

This clonotype appeared a few times. The rearrangement links TRBV20-1 to TRBJ2-5; D gene uncertain. V gave up 1 base and J gave up 5 bases, with 11 bases separating them. CDR3 size: 13 residues. CDR1 DFQATT and CDR2 SNEGSKA come from the germline V gene (reference sequence). The CDR3 sequence: CSARVNERETQYF. The DNA for the CDR3 is TGCAGTGCTAGAGTGAACGAGAGGGAGACCCAGTACTTC.

V gene TRBV9 combines with J gene TRBJ2-1; D perhaps matches TRBD2 (6 bases). V was pared by 1 base and J by 4 bases, with 15 bases between. The CDR3 contains 16 residues. CDR1 SGDLS and CDR2 YYNGEE come from the germline V gene. CDR3 region: CASSVPVAGSYNEQFF. The CDR3 DNA follows: TGTGCCAGCAGCGTACCCGTCGCGGGGTCTTACAATGAGCAGTTCTTC.

This clonotype has a handful of counts. At one end the junction does not follow the germline gene, possibly because of a read error. CDR3 in amino acids: CASSSPASFEQYF. The CDR3 DNA sequence: TGTGCCAGCAGCTCCCCGGCCTCCTTCGAGCAGTACTTC. The rearrangement joins TRBV7-2 to TRBJ2-7, with D unclear. This CDR3 contains 13 residues. Germline V lookup: CDR1 SGHTA, CDR2 FQGNSA.

The V and J genes are TRBV3-1 and TRBJ2-7; D is possibly TRBD2 (7 bases). The V and J ends lost 2 bases and 5 bases respectively, with 10 bases between them. This CDR3 has 13 amino acids. CDR1 and CDR2 (germline): LGHDT, YNNKEL (reference sequence). CDR3 sequence: CASSQSGGHEQYF. The CDR3 nucleotides read TGTGCCAGCAGCCAATCCGGGGGGCACGAGCAGTACTTC.

On this clonotype itself: At one end the junction does not follow the germline gene, possibly because of a read error. This chain links TRBV20-1 with TRBJ1-2; D is uncertain. Germline CDR1 DFQATT, CDR2 SNEGSKA (reference sequence). The CDR3 loop spans 13 amino acids. The CDR3 DNA follows: TGCGGTGCTAGAGATCAGACCGGAAACGGCTACACCTTC. This translates into CGARDQTGNGYTF.

V and J are TRBV12-5 and TRBJ2-1, with D unresolved. The V end lost 4 bases, the J end lost 7 bases, and 11 bases lay between the germline ends. The CDR3 is made up of 13 amino acids. CDR1 LGHNT and CDR2 FRNRAP come from the germline V gene. The chain's CDR3 is CASGSQILNEQFF. CDR3 coding DNA: TGTGCTAGTGGTTCGCAGATTCTTAATGAGCAGTTCTTC.

The rearrangement links TRBV9 to TRBJ2-7; D is perhaps TRBD1 (6 bases). Germline assignment: CDR1 SGDLS and CDR2 YYNGEE. V was trimmed by 0 bases and J by 5 bases, leaving 9 bases between them. CDR3 length: 13 amino acids. The CDR3, as DNA: TGTGCCAGCAGCGTAGCCGCAGGGGACGAGCAGTACTTC. Protein: CASSVAAGDEQYF.

This rearrangement joins TRBV24-1 to TRBJ1-2; D unresolved. Germline V lookup: CDR1 KGHDR, CDR2 SFDVKD. The V end lost 12 bases, the J end lost 1 base, and 14 bases lay between the germline ends. The length of the CDR3 is 13 residues. The DNA of the CDR3 is TGTGCCTCGGACTTAGAACTTAACTATGGCTACACCTTC. Its translation is CASDLELNYGYTF.

This clonotype was counted only a few times. This sequence joins TRBV6-2 or TRBV6-3 and TRBJ1-1; D gene uncertain. CDR1 is MNHEY, CDR2 SVGEGT, per germline. CDR3 length: 13 residues. V was shortened by 5 bases and J by 1 base, with 8 bases between the two germline ends. The CDR3 nucleotides read TGTGCCAGCAGTCTGGCCTCGAACACTGAAGCTTTCTTT. This encodes CASSLASNTEAFF.

This chain links TRBV5-1 with TRBJ2-1, with D hard to call. The CDR3 covers 15 residues. Germline V CDR1 and CDR2: SGHRS, YFSETQ. Between the trimmed V and J ends, which lost 4 bases and 6 bases, there was a span of 17 bases. CDR3 nucleotide sequence: TGCGCCAGCAGCCTTGGGATTACACGGAGCAATGAGCAGTTCTTC. This translates into CASSLGITRSNEQFF.

This chain links TRBV24-1 with TRBJ2-5; a possible D gene is TRBD1 (5 bases). The CDR3 sequence is 15 residues long. V shed 1 base and J shed 4 bases, with 12 bases lying between them. Germline lookup yields CDR1 KGHDR and CDR2 SFDVKD. The CDR3 is CATSDFQGGGETQYF. The CDR3 nucleotides read TGTGCCACCAGTGATTTCCAGGGTGGTGGAGAGACCCAGTACTTC.

The chain links TRBV20-1 to TRBJ2-7; a weak D match, TRBD1 (5 bases). V was cut by 3 bases and J by 1 base, with 7 bases left in between. There are 12 residues in the CDR3. Germline V gene sequence: CDR1 DFQATT, CDR2 SNEGSKA (reference sequence). This CDR3 is CSASSGSYEQYF. DNA for the CDR3: TGCAGTGCTAGTTCAGGGTCCTACGAGCAGTACTTC.

This sequence joins TRBV7-2 and TRBJ2-1, with a weak D call TRBD2 (5 bases). Matching the DNA end better, TRBJ2-7 makes the J call doubtful. Germline loops: CDR1 SGHTA, CDR2 FQGNSA. This CDR3 contains 15 residues. CDR3 DNA: TGTGCCAGCACCGGGGAGTGGAGCTCCTACAATGAGCAGTACTTC. Its protein product is CASTGEWSSYNEQYF.

Ten or more counts support this clonotype. The chain recombines TRBV28 with TRBJ2-1; D ambiguous. Germline CDR1 MDHEN, CDR2 SYDVKM. V dropped 4 bases and J dropped 2 bases, with 0 bases sitting between them. The CDR3 is 11 residues long. The CDR3 DNA follows: TGTGCCAGCAGTTCCTACAATGAGCAGTTCTTC. It codes for CASSSYNEQFF. The entire variable domain, with the rest obtained from reference TRBV28 and TRBJ2-1, is as follows: DVKVTQSSRYLVKRTGEKVFLECVQDMDHENMFWYRQDPGLGLRLIYFSYDVKMKEKGDIPEGYSVSREKKERFSLILESASTNQTSMYLCASSSYNEQFFGPGTRLTVL.

This clonotype came up many times. The J gene is TRBJ2-5, the V gene TRBV7-9, with TRBD2 matching over 14 bases. Germline assignment: CDR1 SEHNR and CDR2 FQNEAQ (reference sequence). The V gene end was trimmed by 4 bases and the J gene end by 4 bases; junction bases not matched to a gene: 2. The CDR3 totals 15 residues. This chain's CDR3 is CASSWGTSGGETQYF. For the CDR3, the DNA is TGTGCCAGCAGCTGGGGGACTAGCGGGGGAGAGACCCAGTACTTC.

The V call is TRBV20-1, the J call TRBJ1-6; D may be TRBD1 (6 bases). The V gene lost 5 bases and the J gene lost 7 bases, with 12 bases spanning the gap. CDR3 size: 13 residues. The V gene's germline CDR1 is DFQATT and CDR2 SNEGSKA (reference sequence). CDR3 sequence reads: CSAEDRPNSPLHF. CDR3 coding DNA: TGCAGTGCTGAAGACAGGCCCAATTCACCCCTCCACTTT.

The V call is TRBV24-1, the J call TRBJ2-2; the D is unclear. V gave up 5 bases and J gave up 0 bases, with 9 bases separating them. Per the germline V gene, CDR1 is KGHDR and CDR2 is SFDVKD. CDR3 length: 15 residues. The CDR3 nucleotides are TGTGCCACCAGTGGTGCTGCAGCGAACACCGGGGAGCTGTTTTTT. Translated, it gives CATSGAAANTGELFF.

This clonotype was counted between two and nine times. The gene calls are TRBV6-1 and TRBJ1-2; 9 bases line up with TRBD1. The V segment lost 7 bases and the J segment 6 bases; nucleotides outside the gene matches: 18. Germline-derived CDR1 and CDR2 are MNHNS and SASEGT. The CDR3 is 17 residues long. The CDR3 region is CASILQPGQGEVDGYTF. As DNA, the CDR3 is TGTGCCAGCATACTACAACCGGGACAGGGCGAGGTCGATGGCTACACCTTC.

This chain connects TRBV7-9 to TRBJ1-1; D might be TRBD1 (6 bases). The CDR3 loop spans 14 amino acids. Trimming removed 5 bases from V and 1 base from J, with 11 bases in between. CDR1 and CDR2 from the germline V gene are SEHNR and FQNEAQ (reference sequence). DNA for the CDR3: TGTGCCAGCAGCGGGGGACACCCGAACACTGAAGCTTTCTTT. It encodes CASSGGHPNTEAFF.

This chain uses TRBV4-3 with TRBJ2-5; D possibly corresponds to TRBD2 (6 bases). The J call is in doubt because the DNA end fits TRBJ2-1 better. The germline V gene encodes CDR1 LGHNA and CDR2 YSLEER. The CDR3 is 16 residues long. The DNA of the CDR3 is TGCGCCAGCAGCCCTGACTACAACCTACCGGGAGAGACCCAGTTCTTC. It yields the protein CASSPDYNLPGETQFF.